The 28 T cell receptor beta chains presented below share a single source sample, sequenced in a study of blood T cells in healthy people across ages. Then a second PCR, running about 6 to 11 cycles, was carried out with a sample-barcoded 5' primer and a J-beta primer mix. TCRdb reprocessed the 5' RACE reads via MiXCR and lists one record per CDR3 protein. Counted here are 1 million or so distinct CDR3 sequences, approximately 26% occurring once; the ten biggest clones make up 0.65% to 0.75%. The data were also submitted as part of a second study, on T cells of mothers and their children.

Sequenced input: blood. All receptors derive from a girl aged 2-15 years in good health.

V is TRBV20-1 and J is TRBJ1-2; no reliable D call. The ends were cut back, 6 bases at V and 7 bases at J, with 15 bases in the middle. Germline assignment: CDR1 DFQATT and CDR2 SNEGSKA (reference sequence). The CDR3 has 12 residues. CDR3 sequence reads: CSAWDLASGYTF. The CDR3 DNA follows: TGCAGTGCCTGGGATCTGGCCTCTGGCTACACCTTC.

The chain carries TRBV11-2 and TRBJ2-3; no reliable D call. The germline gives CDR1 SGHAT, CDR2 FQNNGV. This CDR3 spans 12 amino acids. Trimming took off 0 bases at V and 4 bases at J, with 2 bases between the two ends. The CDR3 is CASSLEPDTQYF. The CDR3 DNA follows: TGTGCCAGCAGCTTAGAGCCAGATACGCAGTATTTT. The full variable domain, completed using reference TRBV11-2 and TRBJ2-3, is EAGVAQSPRYKIIEKRQSVAFWCNPISGHATLYWYQQILGQGPKLLIQFQNNGVVDDSQLPKDRFSAERLKGVDSTLKIQPAKLEDSAVYLCASSLEPDTQYFGPGTRLTVL.

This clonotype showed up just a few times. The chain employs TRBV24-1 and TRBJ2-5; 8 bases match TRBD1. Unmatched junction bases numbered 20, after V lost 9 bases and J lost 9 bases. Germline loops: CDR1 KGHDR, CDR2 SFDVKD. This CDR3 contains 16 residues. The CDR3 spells CATGQGGTGGLRPQYF. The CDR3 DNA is TGTGCCACCGGACAGGGTGGTACCGGTGGTCTACGGCCCCAGTACTTC.

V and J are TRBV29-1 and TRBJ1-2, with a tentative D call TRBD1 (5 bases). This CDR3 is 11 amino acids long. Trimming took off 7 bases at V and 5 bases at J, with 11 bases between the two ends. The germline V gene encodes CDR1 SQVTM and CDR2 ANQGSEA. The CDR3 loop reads CSADTPYGYTF. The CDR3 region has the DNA TGCAGCGCGGACACACCATATGGCTACACCTTC.

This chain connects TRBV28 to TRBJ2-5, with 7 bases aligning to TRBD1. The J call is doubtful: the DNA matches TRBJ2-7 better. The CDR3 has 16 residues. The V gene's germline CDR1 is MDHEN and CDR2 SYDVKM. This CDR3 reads CASSPPPARGLYEQYF. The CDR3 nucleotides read TGTGCCAGCAGCCCACCCCCTGCTAGGGGGCTCTACGAGCAGTACTTC.

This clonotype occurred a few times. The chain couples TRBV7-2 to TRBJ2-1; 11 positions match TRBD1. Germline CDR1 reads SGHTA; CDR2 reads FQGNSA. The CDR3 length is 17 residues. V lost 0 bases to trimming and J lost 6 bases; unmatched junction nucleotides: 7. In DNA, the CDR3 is TGTGCCAGCAGCTTAGCGAACGGGACAGGGGGGGCCAATGAGCAGTTCTTC. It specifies CASSLANGTGGANEQFF.

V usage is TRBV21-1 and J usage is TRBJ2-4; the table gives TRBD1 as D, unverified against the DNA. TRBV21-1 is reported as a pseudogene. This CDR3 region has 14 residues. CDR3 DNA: TGTGCCAGCGACTCCCGGACAGGGCAAAACATTCAGTACTTC. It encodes CASDSRTGQNIQYF.

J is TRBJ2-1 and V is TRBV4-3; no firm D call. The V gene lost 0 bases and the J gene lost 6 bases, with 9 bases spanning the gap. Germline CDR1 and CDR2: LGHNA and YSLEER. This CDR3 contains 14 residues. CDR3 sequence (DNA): TGCGCCAGCAGCCAAGATCCACGGTTCAATGAGCAGTTCTTC. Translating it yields CASSQDPRFNEQFF.

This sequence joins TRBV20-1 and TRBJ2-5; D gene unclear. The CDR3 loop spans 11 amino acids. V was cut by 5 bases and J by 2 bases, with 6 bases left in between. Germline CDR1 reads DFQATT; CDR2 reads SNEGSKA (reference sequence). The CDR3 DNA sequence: TGCAGTGCTGCCTCTCAAGAGACCCAGTACTTC. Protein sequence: CSAASQETQYF.

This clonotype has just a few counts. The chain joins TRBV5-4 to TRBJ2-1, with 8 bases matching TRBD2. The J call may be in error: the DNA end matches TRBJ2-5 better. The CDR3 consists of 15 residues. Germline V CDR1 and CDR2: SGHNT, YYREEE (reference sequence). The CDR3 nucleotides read TGTGCCAGCAGCCGTACTAGCGGCCCGCGAGAGACCCAGTACTTC. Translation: CASSRTSGPRETQYF.

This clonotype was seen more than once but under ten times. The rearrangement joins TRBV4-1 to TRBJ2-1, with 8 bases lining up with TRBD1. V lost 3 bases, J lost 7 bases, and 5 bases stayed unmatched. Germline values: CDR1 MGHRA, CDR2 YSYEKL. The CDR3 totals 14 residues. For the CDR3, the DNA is TGCGCCAGCAGCCAGTGGGACAGGATAAATGAGCAGTTCTTC. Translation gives CASSQWDRINEQFF.

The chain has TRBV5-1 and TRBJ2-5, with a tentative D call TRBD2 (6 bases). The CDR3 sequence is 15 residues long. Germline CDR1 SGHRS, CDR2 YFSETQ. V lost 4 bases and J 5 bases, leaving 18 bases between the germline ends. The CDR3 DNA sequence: TGCGCCAGCAGCCAGGGAGGCGTCTCTTGGGAGACCCAGTACTTC. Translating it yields CASSQGGVSWETQYF.

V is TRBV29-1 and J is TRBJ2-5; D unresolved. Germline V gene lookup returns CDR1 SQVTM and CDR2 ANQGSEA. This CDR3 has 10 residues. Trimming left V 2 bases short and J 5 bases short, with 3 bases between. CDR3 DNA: TGCAGCGTTGAATGGGAGACCCAGTACTTC. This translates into CSVEWETQYF.

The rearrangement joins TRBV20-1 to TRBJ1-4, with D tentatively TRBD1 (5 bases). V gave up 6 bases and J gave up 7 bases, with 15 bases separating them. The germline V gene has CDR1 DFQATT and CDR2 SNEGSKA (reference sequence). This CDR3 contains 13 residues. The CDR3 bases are TGCAGTGCCGGGGCGGGGAGAGGTGAAAAACTGTTTTTT. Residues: CSAGAGRGEKLFF.

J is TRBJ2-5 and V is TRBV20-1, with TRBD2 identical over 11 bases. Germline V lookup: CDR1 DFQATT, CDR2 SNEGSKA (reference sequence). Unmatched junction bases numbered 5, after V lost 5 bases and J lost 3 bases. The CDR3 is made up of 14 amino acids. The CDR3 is CSAVAGGWEETQYF. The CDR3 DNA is TGCAGTGCTGTAGCGGGGGGGTGGGAAGAGACCCAGTACTTC.

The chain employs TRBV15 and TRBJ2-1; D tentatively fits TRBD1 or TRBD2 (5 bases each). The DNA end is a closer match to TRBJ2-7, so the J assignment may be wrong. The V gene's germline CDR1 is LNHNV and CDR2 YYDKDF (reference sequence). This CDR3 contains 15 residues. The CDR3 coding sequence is TGTGCCACCAGCAATTACCGGGACCAGACCTACGAGCAGTACTTC. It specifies CATSNYRDQTYEQYF.

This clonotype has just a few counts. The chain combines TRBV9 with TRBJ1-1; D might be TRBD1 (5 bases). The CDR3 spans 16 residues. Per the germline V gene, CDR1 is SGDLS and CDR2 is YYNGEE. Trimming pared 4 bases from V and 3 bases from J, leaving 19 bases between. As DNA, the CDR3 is TGTGCCAGCAGCCCTCGGGCGGGGGGGGGATACACTGAAGCTTTCTTT. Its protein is CASSPRAGGGYTEAFF.

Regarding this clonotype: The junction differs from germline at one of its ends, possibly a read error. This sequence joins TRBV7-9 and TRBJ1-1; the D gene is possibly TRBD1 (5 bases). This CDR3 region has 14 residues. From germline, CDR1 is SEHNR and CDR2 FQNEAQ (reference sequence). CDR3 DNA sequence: TGTGCCAGCAGGGCCGGGGCCCAGAGCACTGAGGCTTTCTTT. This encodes CASRAGAQSTEAFF.

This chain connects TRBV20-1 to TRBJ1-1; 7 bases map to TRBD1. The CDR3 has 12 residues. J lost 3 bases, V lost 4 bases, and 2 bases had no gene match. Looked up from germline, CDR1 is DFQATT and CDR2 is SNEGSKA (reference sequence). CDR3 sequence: CSANRGHTEAFF. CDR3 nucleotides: TGCAGTGCTAACAGGGGACACACTGAAGCTTTCTTT.

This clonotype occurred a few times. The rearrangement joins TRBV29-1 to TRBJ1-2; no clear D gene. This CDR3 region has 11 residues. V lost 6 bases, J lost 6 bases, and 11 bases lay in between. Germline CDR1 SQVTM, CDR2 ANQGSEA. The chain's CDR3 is CSVEALDGYTF. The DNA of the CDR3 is TGCAGCGTGGAGGCTCTCGATGGCTACACCTTC.

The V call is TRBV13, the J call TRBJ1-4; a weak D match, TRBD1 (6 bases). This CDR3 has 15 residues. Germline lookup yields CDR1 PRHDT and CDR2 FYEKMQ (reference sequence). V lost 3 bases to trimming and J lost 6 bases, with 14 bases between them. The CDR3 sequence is CASSLSRGWDEKLFF. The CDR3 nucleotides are TGTGCCAGCAGCTTGTCGAGGGGGTGGGATGAAAAACTGTTTTTT. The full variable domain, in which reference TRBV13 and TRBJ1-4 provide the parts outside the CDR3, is AAGVIQSPRHLIKEKRETATLKCYPIPRHDTVYWYQQGPGQDPQFLISFYEKMQSDKGSIPDRFSAQQFSDYHSELNMSSLELGDSALYFCASSLSRGWDEKLFFGSGTQLSVL.

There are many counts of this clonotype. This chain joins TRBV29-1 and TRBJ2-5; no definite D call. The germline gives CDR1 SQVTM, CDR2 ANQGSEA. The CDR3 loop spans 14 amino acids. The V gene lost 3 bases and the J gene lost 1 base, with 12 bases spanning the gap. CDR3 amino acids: CSVDLDGIQETQYF. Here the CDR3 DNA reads TGCAGCGTTGACCTGGACGGAATCCAAGAGACCCAGTACTTC.

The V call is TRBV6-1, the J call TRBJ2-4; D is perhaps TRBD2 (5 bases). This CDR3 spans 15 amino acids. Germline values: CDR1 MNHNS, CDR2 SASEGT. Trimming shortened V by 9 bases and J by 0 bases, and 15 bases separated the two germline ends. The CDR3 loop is CASRYQGGAKNIQYF. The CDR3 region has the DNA TGTGCCAGTCGCTACCAAGGAGGAGCCAAAAACATTCAGTACTTC.

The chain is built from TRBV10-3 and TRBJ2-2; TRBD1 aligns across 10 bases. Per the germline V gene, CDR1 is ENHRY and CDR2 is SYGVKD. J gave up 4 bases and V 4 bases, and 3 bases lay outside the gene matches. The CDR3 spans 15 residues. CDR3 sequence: CAISVRTGGTGELFF. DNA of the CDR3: TGTGCCATCAGTGTCAGGACAGGGGGCACCGGGGAGCTGTTTTTT.

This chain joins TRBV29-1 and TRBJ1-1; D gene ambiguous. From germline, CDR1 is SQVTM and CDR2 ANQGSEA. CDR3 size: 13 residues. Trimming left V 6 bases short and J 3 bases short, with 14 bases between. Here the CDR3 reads CSVDEGIYTEAFF. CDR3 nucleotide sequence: TGCAGCGTCGACGAAGGGATCTACACTGAAGCTTTCTTT. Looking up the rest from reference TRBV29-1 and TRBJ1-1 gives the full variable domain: SAVISQKPSRDICQRGTSLTIQCQVDSQVTMMFWYRQQPGQSLTLIATANQGSEATYESGFVIDKFPISRPNLTFSTLTVSNMSPEDSSIYLCSVDEGIYTEAFFGQGTRLTVV.

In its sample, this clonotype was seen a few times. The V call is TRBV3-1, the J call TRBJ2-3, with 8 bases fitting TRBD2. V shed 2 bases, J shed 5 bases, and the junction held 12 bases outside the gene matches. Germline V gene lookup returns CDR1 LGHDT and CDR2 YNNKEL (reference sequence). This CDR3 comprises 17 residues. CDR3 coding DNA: TGTGCCAGCAGCCAACCCCGGGGGACTAGTGGAGGAGATACGCAGTATTTT. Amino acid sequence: CASSQPRGTSGGDTQYF.

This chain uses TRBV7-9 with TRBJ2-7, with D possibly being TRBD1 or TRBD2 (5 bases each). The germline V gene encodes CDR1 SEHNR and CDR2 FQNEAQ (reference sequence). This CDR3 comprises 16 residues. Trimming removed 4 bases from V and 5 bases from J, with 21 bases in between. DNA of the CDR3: TGTGCCAGCAGCTATACCCGGGACGGCGGAATCCACGAGCAGTACTTC. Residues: CASSYTRDGGIHEQYF.

Written as DNA, the CDR3 is TGTGCCAGCAGCTTTGGACGGGAGGATGGATACGAGCAGTACTTC. Translation: CASSFGREDGYEQYF. The chain links TRBV5-6 to TRBJ2-7; TRBD2 matches at 7 bases. This CDR3 contains 15 residues. Germline-derived CDR1 and CDR2 are SGHDT and YYEEEE. Germline trimming cut 2 bases from V and 4 bases from J; bases unmatched to any gene: 9.